Sequencing of this TCR beta chain was carried out in a study of spatial heterogeneity in lung cancer. Whole-study context: A unique TCR and UMI combination showed up more than ten times in raw reads, on average.

Many counts were recorded for this clonotype. Its antigen is still unknown. From the 5' RACE reads, TCRdb called clonotypes with MiXCR, one entry per CDR3 protein. In the table there are about 13,000 distinct CDR3 sequences, roughly 5.4% of which are singletons. Study-level results: Mutation counts in tumors were tracked by counts of expanded intratumoral alpha and beta TCRs.

Germline lookup yields CDR1 SGHRS and CDR2 YFSETQ. With 5 bases removed from V and 3 bases from J, the gap between germline ends came to 8 bases. The CDR3 totals 13 residues. Described time point: sample taken at primary tumor resection. The sequencing used lung tumor tissue, collected at surgery. This clonotype was obtained from a female donor with early-stage non-small cell lung cancer. The gene calls are TRBV5-1 and TRBJ2-2; D gene unclear. The chain's CDR3 is CASRQGHTGELFF. The CDR3 DNA follows: TGCGCCAGCAGACAAGGACACACCGGGGAGCTGTTTTTT.